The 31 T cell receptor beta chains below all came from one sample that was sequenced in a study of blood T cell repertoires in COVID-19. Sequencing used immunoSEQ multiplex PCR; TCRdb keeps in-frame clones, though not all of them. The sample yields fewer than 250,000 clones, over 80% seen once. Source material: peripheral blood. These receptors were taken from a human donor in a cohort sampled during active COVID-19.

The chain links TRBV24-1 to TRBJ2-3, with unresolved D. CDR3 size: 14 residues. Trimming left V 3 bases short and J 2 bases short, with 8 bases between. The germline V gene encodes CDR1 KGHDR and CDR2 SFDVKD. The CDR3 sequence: CATSDATNTDTQYF. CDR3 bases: TGTGCCACCAGTGATGCTACTAACACAGATACGCAGTATTTT.

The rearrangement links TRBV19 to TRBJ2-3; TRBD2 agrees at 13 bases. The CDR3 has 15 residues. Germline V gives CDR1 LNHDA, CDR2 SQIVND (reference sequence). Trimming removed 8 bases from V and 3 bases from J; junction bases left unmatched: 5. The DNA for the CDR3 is TGTGCCAGTGGGGTACTAGCGGGGGGGACAGATACGCAGTATTTT. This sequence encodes CASGVLAGGTDTQYF.

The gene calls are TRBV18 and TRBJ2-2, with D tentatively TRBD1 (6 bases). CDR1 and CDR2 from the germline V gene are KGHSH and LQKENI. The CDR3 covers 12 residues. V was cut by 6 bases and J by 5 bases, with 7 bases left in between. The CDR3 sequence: CASSQGTGELFF. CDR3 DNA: TGTGCCAGCTCCCAGGGGACCGGGGAGCTGTTTTTT.

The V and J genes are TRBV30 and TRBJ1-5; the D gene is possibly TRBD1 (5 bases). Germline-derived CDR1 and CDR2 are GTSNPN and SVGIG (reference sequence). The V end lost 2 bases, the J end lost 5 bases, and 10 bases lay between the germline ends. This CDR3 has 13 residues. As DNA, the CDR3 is TGTGCCTGGAGTAGACAGACTGATCAGCCCCAGCATTTT. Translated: CAWSRQTDQPQHF.

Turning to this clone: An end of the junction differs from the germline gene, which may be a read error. The CDR3 here is CAITEHRGQGNTIYF. Written as DNA, the CDR3 is TGTGCCATCACTGAGCACAGGGGGCAAGGAAACACCATATATTTT. The chain combines TRBV10-3 with TRBJ1-3; 9 positions match TRBD1. CDR1 and CDR2 (germline): ENHRY, SYGVKD. The CDR3 extends over 15 amino acids.

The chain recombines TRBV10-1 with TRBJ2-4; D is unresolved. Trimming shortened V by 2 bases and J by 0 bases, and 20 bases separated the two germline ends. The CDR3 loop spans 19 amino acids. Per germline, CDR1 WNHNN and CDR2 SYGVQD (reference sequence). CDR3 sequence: CASSEDFDYRRIAKNIQYF. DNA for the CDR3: TGCGCCAGCAGTGAGGATTTTGATTACAGAAGAATAGCCAAAAACATTCAGTACTTC.

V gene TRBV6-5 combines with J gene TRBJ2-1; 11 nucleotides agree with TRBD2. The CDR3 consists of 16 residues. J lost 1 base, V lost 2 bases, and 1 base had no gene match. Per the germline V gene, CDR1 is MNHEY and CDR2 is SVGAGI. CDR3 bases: TGTGCCAGCAGTTACGGGACTAGCGGATCCTACAATGAGCAGTTCTTC. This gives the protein CASSYGTSGSYNEQFF.

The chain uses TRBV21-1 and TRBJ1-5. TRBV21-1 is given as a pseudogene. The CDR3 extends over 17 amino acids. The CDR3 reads CASSVTGVSGGNQPQHF. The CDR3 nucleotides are TGTGCCAGCAGCGTAACGGGGGTATCGGGGGGCAATCAGCCCCAGCATTTT.

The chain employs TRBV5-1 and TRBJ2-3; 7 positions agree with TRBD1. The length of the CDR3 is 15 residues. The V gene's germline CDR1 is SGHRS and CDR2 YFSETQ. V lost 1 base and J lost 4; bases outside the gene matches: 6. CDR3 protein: CASSLSYRGPDTQYF. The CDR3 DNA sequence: TGCGCCAGCAGCTTGTCCTACAGGGGCCCAGATACGCAGTATTTT.

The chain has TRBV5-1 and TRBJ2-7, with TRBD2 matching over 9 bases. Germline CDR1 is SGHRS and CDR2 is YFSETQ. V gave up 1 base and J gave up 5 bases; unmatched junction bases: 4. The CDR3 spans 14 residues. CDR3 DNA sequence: TGCGCCAGCAGCTTGAGCGGGGGGATCAACGAGCAGTACTTC. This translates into CASSLSGGINEQYF. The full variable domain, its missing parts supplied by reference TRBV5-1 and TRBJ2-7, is KAGVTQTPRYLIKTRGQQVTLSCSPISGHRSVSWYQQTPGQGLQFLFEYFSETQRNKGNFPGRFSGRQFSNSRSEMNVSTLELGDSALYLCASSLSGGINEQYFGPGTRLTVT.

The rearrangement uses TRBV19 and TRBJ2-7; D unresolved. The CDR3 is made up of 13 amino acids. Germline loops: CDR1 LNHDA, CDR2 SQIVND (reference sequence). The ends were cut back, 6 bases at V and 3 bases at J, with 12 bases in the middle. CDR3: CASSPPRVYEQYF. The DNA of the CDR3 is TGTGCCAGTAGCCCCCCAAGAGTCTACGAGCAGTACTTC.

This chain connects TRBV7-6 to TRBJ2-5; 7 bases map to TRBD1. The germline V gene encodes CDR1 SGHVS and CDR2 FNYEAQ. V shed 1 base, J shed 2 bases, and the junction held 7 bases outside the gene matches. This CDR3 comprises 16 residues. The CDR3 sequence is CASSLVPPGQQETQYF. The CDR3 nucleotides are TGTGCCAGCAGCTTAGTTCCGCCGGGACAGCAAGAGACCCAGTACTTC.

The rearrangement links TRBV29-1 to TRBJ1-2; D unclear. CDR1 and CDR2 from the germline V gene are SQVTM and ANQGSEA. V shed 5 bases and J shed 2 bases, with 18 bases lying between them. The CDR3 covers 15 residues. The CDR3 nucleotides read TGCAGCGTTACCCATAGAAGTCCCGCCAACTATGGCTACACCTTC. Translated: CSVTHRSPANYGYTF. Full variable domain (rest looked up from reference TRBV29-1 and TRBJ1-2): SAVISQKPSRDICQRGTSLTIQCQVDSQVTMMFWYRQQPGQSLTLIATANQGSEATYESGFVIDKFPISRPNLTFSTLTVSNMSPEDSSIYLCSVTHRSPANYGYTFGSGTRLTVV.

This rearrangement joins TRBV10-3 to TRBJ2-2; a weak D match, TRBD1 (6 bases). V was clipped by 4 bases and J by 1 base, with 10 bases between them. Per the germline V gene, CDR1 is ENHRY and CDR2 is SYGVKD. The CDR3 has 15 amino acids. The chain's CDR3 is CAISGPTGNTGELFF. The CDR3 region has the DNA TGTGCCATCAGTGGGCCGACAGGGAACACCGGGGAGCTGTTTTTT.

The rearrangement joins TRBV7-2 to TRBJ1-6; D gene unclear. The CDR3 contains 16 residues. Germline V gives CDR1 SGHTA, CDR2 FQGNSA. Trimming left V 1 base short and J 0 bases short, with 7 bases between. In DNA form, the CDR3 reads TGTGCCAGCAGCTTAGTGGGGAGCTCCTATAATTCACCCCTCCACTTT. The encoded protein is CASSLVGSSYNSPLHF.

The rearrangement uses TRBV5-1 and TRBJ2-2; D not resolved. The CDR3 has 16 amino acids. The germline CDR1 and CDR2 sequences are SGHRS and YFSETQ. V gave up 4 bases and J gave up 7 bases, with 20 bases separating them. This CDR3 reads CASSRNGIRTGGELFF. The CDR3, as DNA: TGCGCCAGCAGCCGGAATGGTATAAGAACGGGCGGGGAGCTGTTTTTT.

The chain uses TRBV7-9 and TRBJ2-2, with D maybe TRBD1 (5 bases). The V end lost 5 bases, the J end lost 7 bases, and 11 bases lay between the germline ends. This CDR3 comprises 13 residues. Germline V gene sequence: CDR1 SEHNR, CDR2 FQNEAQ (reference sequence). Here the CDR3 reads CASSPRAIGELFF. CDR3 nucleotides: TGTGCCAGCAGCCCCAGGGCTATCGGGGAGCTGTTTTTT.

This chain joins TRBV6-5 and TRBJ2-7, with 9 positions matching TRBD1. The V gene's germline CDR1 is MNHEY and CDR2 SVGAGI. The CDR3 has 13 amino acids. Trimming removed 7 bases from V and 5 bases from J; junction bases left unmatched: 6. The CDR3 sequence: CASMQDRGHEQYF. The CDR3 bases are TGTGCCAGCATGCAGGACAGGGGACACGAGCAGTACTTC.

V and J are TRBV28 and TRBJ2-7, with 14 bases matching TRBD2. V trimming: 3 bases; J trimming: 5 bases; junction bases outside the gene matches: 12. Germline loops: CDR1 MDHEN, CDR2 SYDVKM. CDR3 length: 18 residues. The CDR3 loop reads CASSLSRVGTSGSHEQYF. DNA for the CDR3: TGTGCCAGCAGTTTGAGCAGGGTCGGGACTAGCGGGAGTCACGAGCAGTACTTC.

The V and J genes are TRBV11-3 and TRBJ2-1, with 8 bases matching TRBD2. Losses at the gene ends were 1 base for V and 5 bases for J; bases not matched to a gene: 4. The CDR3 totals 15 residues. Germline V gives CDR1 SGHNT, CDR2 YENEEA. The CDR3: CASSLGAGDDNEQFF. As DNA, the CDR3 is TGTGCCAGCAGCTTAGGAGCGGGGGACGACAATGAGCAGTTCTTC.

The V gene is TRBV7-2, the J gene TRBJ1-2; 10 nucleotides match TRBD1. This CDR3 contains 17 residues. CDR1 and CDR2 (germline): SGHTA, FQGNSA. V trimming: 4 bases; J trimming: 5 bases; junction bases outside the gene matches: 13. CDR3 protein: CASSSQSDRGRDYGYTF. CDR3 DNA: TGTGCCAGCAGCTCCCAGTCCGACAGGGGGCGAGATTATGGCTACACCTTC.

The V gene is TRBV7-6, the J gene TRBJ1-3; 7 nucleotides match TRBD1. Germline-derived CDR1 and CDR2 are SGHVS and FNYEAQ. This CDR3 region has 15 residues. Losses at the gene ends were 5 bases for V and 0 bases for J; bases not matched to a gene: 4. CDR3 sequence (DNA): TGTGCCAGCAGCCCGGGGACAGTCTCTGGAAACACCATATATTTT. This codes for CASSPGTVSGNTIYF.

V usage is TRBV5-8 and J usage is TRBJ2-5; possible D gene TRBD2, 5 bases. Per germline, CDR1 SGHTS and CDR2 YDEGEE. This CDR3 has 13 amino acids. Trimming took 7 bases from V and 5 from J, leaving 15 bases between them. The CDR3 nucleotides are TGTGCCAGCTCCCCAGTCCGGAGGGAGACCCAGTACTTC. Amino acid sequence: CASSPVRRETQYF.

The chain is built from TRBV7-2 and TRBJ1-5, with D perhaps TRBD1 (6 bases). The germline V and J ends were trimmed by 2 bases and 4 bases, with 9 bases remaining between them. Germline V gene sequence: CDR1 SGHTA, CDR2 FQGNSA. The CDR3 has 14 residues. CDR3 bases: TGTGCCAGCAGCTTATGGACAGAGAATCAGCCCCAGCATTTT. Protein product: CASSLWTENQPQHF.

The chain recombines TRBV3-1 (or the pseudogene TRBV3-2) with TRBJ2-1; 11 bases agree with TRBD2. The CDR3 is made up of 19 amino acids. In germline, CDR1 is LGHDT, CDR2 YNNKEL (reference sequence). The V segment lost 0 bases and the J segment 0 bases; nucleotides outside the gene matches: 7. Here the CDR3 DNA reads TGTGCCAGCAGCCAAGATACGGCTAGCGGGAGGAGCTCCTACAATGAGCAGTTCTTC. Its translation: CASSQDTASGRSSYNEQFF.

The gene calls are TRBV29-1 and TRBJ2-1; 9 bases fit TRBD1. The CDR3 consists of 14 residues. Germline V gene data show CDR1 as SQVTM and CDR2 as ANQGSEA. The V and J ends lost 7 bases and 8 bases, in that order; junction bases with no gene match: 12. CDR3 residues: CSGQAGQGVYEQFF. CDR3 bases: TGCAGCGGCCAGGCGGGACAGGGAGTTTATGAGCAGTTCTTC.

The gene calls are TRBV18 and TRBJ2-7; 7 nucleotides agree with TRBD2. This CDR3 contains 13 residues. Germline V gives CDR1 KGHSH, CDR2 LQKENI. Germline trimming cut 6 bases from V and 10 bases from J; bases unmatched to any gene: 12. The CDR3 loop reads CASSYLREERQYF. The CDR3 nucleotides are TGTGCCAGCTCGTACTTACGGGAGGAGAGACAGTACTTC.

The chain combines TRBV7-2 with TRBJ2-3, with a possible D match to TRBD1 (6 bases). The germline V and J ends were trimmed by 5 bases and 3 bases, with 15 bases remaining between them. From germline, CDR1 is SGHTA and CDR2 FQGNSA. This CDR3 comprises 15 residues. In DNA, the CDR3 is TGTGCCAGCAGCCCCTGGGACAAACTAACAGATACGCAGTATTTT. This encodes CASSPWDKLTDTQYF.

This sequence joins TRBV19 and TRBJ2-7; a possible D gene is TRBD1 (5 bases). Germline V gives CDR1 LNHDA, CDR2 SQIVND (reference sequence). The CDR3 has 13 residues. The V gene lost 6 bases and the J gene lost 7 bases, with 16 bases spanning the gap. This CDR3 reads CASRQGRSWEQYF. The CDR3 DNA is TGTGCCAGTAGGCAGGGTAGGTCCTGGGAGCAGTACTTC.

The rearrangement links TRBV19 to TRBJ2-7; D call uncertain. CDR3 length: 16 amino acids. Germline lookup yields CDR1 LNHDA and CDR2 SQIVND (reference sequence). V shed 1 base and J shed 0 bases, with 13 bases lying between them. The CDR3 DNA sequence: TGTGCCAGTAGTATAGCTTCCGCAGGCCTCTCCTACGAGCAGTACTTC. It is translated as CASSIASAGLSYEQYF.

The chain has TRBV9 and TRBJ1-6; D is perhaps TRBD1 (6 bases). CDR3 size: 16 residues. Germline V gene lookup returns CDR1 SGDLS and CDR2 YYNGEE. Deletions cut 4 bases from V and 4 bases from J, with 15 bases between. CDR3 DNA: TGTGCCAGCAGCTCGACGACAGGCTCATATAATTCACCCCTCCACTTT. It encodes CASSSTTGSYNSPLHF. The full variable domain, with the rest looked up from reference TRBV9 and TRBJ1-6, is DSGVTQTPKHLITATGQRVTLRCSPRSGDLSVYWYQQSLDQGLQFLIQYYNGEERAKGNILERFSAQQFPDLHSELNLSSLELGDSALYFCASSSTTGSYNSPLHFGNGTRLTVT.